The 6 T cell receptor beta chains below all came from one sample that was sequenced in a study of T cell responses to AZD1222 COVID-19 vaccine. The data were produced by immunoSEQ multiplex PCR, yet TCRdb's version contains in-frame clones alone and is incomplete. The sample yields tens of thousands of clones, 70% to 90% seen once. Here the sequenced sample was peripheral blood, taken 28 days after the second AZD1222 dose. The receptors derive from an adult who received the AZD1222 COVID-19 vaccine.

V gene TRBV7-2 combines with J gene TRBJ1-2; D uncertain. The V end lost 2 bases, the J end lost 4 bases, and 8 bases lay between the germline ends. Germline V gene data show CDR1 as SGHTA and CDR2 as FQGNSA. The CDR3 extends over 13 amino acids. The DNA of the CDR3 is TGTGCCAGCAGCTTAACTGGTAGCTATGGCTACACCTTC. Encoded protein: CASSLTGSYGYTF.

This sequence joins TRBV3-1 (or the pseudogene TRBV3-2) and TRBJ2-5; 8 nucleotides agree with TRBD2. Germline-derived CDR1 and CDR2 are LGHDT and YNNKEL (reference sequence). The V gene end was trimmed by 4 bases and the J gene end by 5 bases; junction bases not matched to a gene: 6. The CDR3 totals 14 residues. The CDR3: CASSPRGGRETQYF. CDR3 DNA: TGTGCCAGCAGCCCCCGAGGCGGGAGGGAGACCCAGTACTTC.

The rearrangement links TRBV19 to TRBJ1-3, with 10 positions matching TRBD1. This CDR3 is built from 17 residues. From germline, CDR1 is LNHDA and CDR2 SQIVND (reference sequence). V lost 3 bases to trimming and J lost 4 bases; unmatched junction nucleotides: 9. CDR3: CASSIRPDRGLGNTIYF. The CDR3 DNA follows: TGTGCCAGTAGTATTCGCCCTGACAGGGGGCTGGGAAACACCATATATTTT.

This clone appeared once. The chain uses TRBV4-1 and TRBJ2-5; D unclear. The V end lost 3 bases, the J end lost 2 bases, and 16 bases lay between the germline ends. Germline CDR1 reads MGHRA; CDR2 reads YSYEKL. This CDR3 contains 16 residues. Here the CDR3 reads CASSQDPPGRQETQYF. The DNA of the CDR3 is TGCGCCAGCAGCCAGGACCCACCGGGCAGACAAGAGACCCAGTACTTC.

The chain recombines TRBV11-3 with TRBJ1-4; D uncertain. Germline V CDR1 and CDR2: SGHNT, YENEEA. This CDR3 has 13 amino acids. The germline V and J ends were trimmed by 4 bases and 5 bases, with 8 bases remaining between them. CDR3 nucleotides: TGTGCCAGCAGCTCCCCAAGAAATGAAAAACTGTTTTTT. It codes for CASSSPRNEKLFF. The variable domain in full, with the rest retrieved from reference TRBV11-3 and TRBJ1-4, is EAGVVQSPRYKIIEKKQPVAFWCNPISGHNTLYWYLQNLGQGPELLIRYENEEAVDDSQLPKDRFSAERLKGVDSTLKIQPAELGDSAVYLCASSSPRNEKLFFGSGTQLSVL.

The chain joins TRBV24-1 to TRBJ2-1, with D possibly matching TRBD1 (5 bases). This CDR3 contains 14 residues. Germline loops: CDR1 KGHDR, CDR2 SFDVKD. Trimming shortened V by 2 bases and J by 9 bases, and 13 bases separated the two germline ends. DNA of the CDR3: TGTGCCACCAGTGATTCGGTGGTTCAGGGTGAGCAGTTCTTC. Translated: CATSDSVVQGEQFF.